This T cell receptor (beta chain) was identified in a study of cytomegalovirus exposure and HLA in healthy donors. Study in general: The 120 or so validation repertoires, a later analysis reported, used the same platform as the roughly 710 first-cohort repertoires. Study-wide results and limits: Fewer than 200 TCR beta chains were listed as cytomegalovirus-associated. It was reportedly the case that the classifier diagnosed cytomegalovirus status with high specificity and sensitivity.

While the first cohort had around 700 subjects, the donors belonged to the separate validation cohort of more than 95 subjects. The V gene's germline CDR1 is SGHNT and CDR2 YYREEE (reference sequence). V lost 0 bases to trimming and J lost 6 bases; unmatched junction nucleotides: 8. The CDR3 totals 16 residues. Note on this clone: The antigen remains undetermined.

Profiled with immunoSEQ multiplex PCR; TCRdb holds only in-frame clones, not every one. The table has 110,000 or so clones, 70% to 90% seen once; the top ten hold 1.5% to 2%. This sequence joins TRBV5-4 and TRBJ2-7, with 11 bases fitting TRBD2. The clonotype was recovered from a man aged 18 to 35 in good health and CMV-seronegative. The sample taken for sequencing was PBMCs. The CDR3, as DNA: TGTGCCAGCAGCTTGGGACTAGCGGGGATTAAAGGCGAGCAGTACTTC. It translates to CASSLGLAGIKGEQYF.